This T cell receptor beta chain was captured by sequencing in a study of T cells after yellow fever vaccination. This clonotype was picked up many times. TCRdb fed the 5' RACE reads into MiXCR, producing one record per CDR3 protein. This repertoire shows 45,000 to 60,000 distinct CDR3 sequences, 5% to 6.5% found once; its top ten account for roughly 31%. CDR3 length equals 15 residues. The germline V gene has CDR1 SGHAT and CDR2 FQNNGV. V lost 7 bases, J lost 8 bases, and 14 bases stayed unmatched. This sequence joins TRBV11-2 and TRBJ1-2; 9 positions agree with TRBD1. This material consisted of PBMCs, either bulk or a sorted T-cell subset (CD4+, CD8+, memory, or dextramer-sorted; not recorded which), taken on the day of the yellow fever booster vaccination. This sequence was found in a man younger than 30 who received the YFV17D yellow fever vaccine. This chain's CDR3 is CASNSLRDRDGGYTF. The DNA for the CDR3 is TGTGCCAGCAACTCACTACGGGACAGGGATGGAGGCTACACCTTC.